The 8 T cell receptor beta chains below were found in one sample sequenced in a study of shared clonotypes between healthy human individuals. Naive CD8 cells lacked CD45RO, underwent positive selection for CCR7 and left out terminally differentiated effector memory CD45RA+ cells. Sequenced by immunoSEQ multiplex PCR; TCRdb stores in-frame clones only, minus some. The sample yields nearly 2 million clones, approximately 94% seen once. Sequenced material: naive CD8+ T cells sorted from blood. The receptors shown here come from a man between 18 and 29 years old in good health.

The V and J genes are TRBV5-4 and TRBJ2-1; TRBD2 matches 13 bases. Germline V gene data show CDR1 as SGHNT and CDR2 as YYREEE (reference sequence). The CDR3 sequence is 14 residues long. V lost 7 bases and J lost 9; bases outside the gene matches: 7. CDR3 loop: CASGTTSGRFEQFF. DNA of the CDR3: TGTGCCAGCGGGACGACTAGCGGGAGGTTTGAGCAGTTCTTC.

This chain uses TRBV4-1 with TRBJ2-5; 7 positions agree with TRBD2. In germline, CDR1 is MGHRA, CDR2 YSYEKL. This CDR3 region has 18 residues. The V and J ends lost 1 base and 5 bases, in that order; junction bases with no gene match: 16. CDR3 region: CASSQVLWEGLSPETQYF. As DNA, the CDR3 is TGCGCCAGCAGCCAAGTTCTGTGGGAGGGCCTGTCACCCGAGACCCAGTACTTC.

V is TRBV6-6 and J is TRBJ2-7; 8 bases agree with TRBD1. The CDR3 length is 14 residues. Trimming removed 5 bases from V and 3 bases from J; junction bases left unmatched: 6. Germline CDR1 reads MNHNY; CDR2 reads SVGAGI (reference sequence). This CDR3 is CASSHGQGRYEQYF. Written as DNA, the CDR3 is TGTGCCAGCAGTCATGGACAGGGCCGCTACGAGCAGTACTTC.

Concerning this clone: Different DNA sequences within this sample yield the same CDR3. The chain links TRBV5-6 to TRBJ2-7; D remains ambiguous. The CDR3 contains 12 residues. Trimming took 1 base from V and 7 from J, leaving 9 bases between them. Per germline, CDR1 SGHDT and CDR2 YYEEEE. The CDR3 nucleotides are TGTGCCAGCAGCTTGCGGCCCGGGGAGCAGTACTTC. It codes for CASSLRPGEQYF.

The gene calls are TRBV6-6 and TRBJ1-3; 7 positions match TRBD1. CDR3 length: 15 residues. V dropped 5 bases and J dropped 2; count of bases not matched to a gene: 6. Germline V gene sequence: CDR1 MNHNY, CDR2 SVGAGI (reference sequence). For the CDR3, the DNA is TGTGCCAGCAGTGCTGACAGGGAAGCTGGAAACACCATATATTTT. It encodes CASSADREAGNTIYF.

As concerns this clone: The same CDR3 arises from other DNA sequences in this sample as well. J is TRBJ2-5 and V is TRBV18, with D possibly TRBD1 on 5 matching bases. Trimming pared 2 bases from V and 5 bases from J, leaving 6 bases between. Germline V gene lookup returns CDR1 KGHSH and CDR2 LQKENI. The CDR3 is 12 amino acids. CDR3: CASSPGAETQYF. CDR3 coding DNA: TGTGCCAGCTCACCAGGGGCGGAGACCCAGTACTTC.

J is TRBJ2-5 and V is TRBV7-9; 9 bases fit TRBD2. CDR3 length: 17 residues. CDR1 is SEHNR, CDR2 FQNEAQ, per germline (reference sequence). The V segment lost 4 bases and the J segment 2 bases; nucleotides outside the gene matches: 11. The CDR3 sequence is CASSSSKSGGLQETQYF. The DNA of the CDR3 is TGTGCCAGCAGCTCCTCCAAAAGCGGGGGGCTTCAAGAGACCCAGTACTTC.

In the case of this clone: The junction and the germline gene differ at one end; a read error may be behind it. J is TRBJ2-2 and V is TRBV7-7, with D maybe TRBD1 (6 bases). The CDR3 totals 15 residues. Per germline, CDR1 SSHAT and CDR2 FNYEAQ (reference sequence). This CDR3 is CASSFGQAGAGELFF. CDR3 bases: TGTGCTAGCAGCTTCGGGCAGGCAGGGGCCGGGGAGCTGTTTTTT.